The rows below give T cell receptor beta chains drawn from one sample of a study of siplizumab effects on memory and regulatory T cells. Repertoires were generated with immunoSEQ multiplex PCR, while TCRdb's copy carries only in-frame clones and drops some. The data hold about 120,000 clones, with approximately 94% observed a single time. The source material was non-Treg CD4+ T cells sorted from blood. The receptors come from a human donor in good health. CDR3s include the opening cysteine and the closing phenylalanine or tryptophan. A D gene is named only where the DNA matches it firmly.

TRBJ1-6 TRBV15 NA TGTGCCACCAGCAGAGATCCCGGAACCCTTAATTCACCCCTCCACTTT CATSRDPGTLNSPLHF
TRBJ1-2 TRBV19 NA TGTGCCAGTAGTACAGGGTTGGGCTATGGCTACACCTTC CASSTGLGYGYTF
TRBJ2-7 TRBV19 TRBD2 TGTGCCAGTACTCTAGCGGCGGCACCGTCTGGCGAGCAGTACTTC CASTLAAAPSGEQYF
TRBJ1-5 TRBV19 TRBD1 TGTGCCAGTAGTATGCCCGGGACAGGGTTGGGATCGTCCCAGCATTTT CASSMPGTGLGSSQHF
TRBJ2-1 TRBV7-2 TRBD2 TGTGCCAGCAGCCCCCGGGGAGCGGGAACTGGGTACAATGAGCAGTTCTTC CASSPRGAGTGYNEQFF
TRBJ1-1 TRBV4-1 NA TGCGCCAGCAGCCAAGAGAGGGTTTACACTGAAGCTTTCTTT CASSQERVYTEAFF
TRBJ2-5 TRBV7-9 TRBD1 TGTGCCAGCACCCAAGGGGGCTGGGAGACCCAGTACTTC CASTQGGWETQYF
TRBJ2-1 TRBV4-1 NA TGCGCCAGCAGCCAAGTCCCACCGAGGGGAAATGAGCAGTTCTTC CASSQVPPRGNEQFF
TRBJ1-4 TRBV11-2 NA TGTGCCAGCAGCTTAAGGGGCAAGTTTAATGAAAAACTGTTTTTT CASSLRGKFNEKLFF
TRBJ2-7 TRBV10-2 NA TGCGCCAGCAGGGGTGGGGGGAACTCCTACGAGCAGTACTTC CASRGGGNSYEQYF
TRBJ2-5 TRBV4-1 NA TGCGCCAGCAGCCACTCGGACAGCCAAGAGACCCAGTACTTC CASSHSDSQETQYF
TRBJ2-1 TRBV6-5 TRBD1 TGTGCCAGCAGGGATCCGGGACAGGGTTACAATGAGCAGTTCTTC CASRDPGQGYNEQFF
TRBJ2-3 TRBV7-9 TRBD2 TGTGCCAGCAGAACCGCTAGCGGGAGTGCAGATACGCAGTATTTT CASRTASGSADTQYF
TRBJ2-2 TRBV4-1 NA TGCGCCAGCAGCCAAGAGGGGACAAGGGGCGGGGAGCTGTTTTTT CASSQEGTRGGELFF
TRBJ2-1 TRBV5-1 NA TGCGCCAGCAGCCCTAGTTACGGGTACAATGAGCAGTTCTTC CASSPSYGYNEQFF
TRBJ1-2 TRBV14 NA TGTGCCAGCAGCCAAGTAGGGGCGGGATACTATGGCTACACCTTC CASSQVGAGYYGYTF
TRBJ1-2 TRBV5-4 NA TGTGCCAGCAGCTTCCGGGGTCGTGGTGGCTACACCTTC CASSFRGRGGYTF